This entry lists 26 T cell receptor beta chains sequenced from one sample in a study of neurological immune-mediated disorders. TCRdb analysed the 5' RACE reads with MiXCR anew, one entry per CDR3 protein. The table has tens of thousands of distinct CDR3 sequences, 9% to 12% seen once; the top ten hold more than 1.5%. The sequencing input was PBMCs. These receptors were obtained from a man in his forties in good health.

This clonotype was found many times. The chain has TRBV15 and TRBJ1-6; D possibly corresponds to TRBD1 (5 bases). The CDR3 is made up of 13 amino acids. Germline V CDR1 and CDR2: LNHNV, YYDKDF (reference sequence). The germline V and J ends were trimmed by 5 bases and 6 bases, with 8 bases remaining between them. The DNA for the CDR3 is TGTGCCACCAGCGGGACCCTTAATTCACCCCTCCACTTT. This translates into CATSGTLNSPLHF.

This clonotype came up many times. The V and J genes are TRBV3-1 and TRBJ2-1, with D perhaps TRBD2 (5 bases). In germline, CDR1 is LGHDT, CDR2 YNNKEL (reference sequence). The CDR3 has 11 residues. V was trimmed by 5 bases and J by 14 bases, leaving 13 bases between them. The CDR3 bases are TGTGCCAGCAGCAAGGTAAGCGGCAAGTTCTTC. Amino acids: CASSKVSGKFF.

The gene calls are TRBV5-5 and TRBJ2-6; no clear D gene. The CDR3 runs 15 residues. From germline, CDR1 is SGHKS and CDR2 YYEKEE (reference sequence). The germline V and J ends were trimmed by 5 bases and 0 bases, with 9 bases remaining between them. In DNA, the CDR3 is TGTGCCAGCAGGCCCGACCGCTCTGGGGCCAACGTCCTGACTTTC. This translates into CASRPDRSGANVLTF. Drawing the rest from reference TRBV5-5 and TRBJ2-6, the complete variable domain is DAGVTQSPTHLIKTRGQQVTLRCSPISGHKSVSWYQQVLGQGPQFIFQYYEKEERGRGNFPDRFSARQFPNYSSELNVNALLLGDSALYLCASRPDRSGANVLTFGAGSRLTVL.

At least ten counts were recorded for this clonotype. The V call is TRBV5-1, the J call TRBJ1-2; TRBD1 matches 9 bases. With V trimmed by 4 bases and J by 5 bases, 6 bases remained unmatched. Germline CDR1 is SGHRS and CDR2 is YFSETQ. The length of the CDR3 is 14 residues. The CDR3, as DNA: TGCGCCAGCAGCACCGGACAGGGGTTTTATGGCTACACCTTC. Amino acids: CASSTGQGFYGYTF.

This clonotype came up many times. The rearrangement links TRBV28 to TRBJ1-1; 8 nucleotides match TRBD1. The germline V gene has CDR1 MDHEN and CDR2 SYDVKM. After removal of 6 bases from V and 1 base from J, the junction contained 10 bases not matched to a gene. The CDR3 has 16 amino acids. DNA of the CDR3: TGTGCCAGCAGAGCCGCCGTAGGACAGGGGAACACTGAAGCTTTCTTT. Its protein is CASRAAVGQGNTEAFF.

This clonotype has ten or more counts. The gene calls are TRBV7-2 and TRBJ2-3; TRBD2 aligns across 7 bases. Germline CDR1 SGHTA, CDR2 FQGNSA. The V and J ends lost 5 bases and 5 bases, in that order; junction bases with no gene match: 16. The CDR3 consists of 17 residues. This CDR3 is CASSQMGGGYWRDTQYF. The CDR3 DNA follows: TGTGCCAGCAGCCAAATGGGCGGGGGATATTGGAGAGATACGCAGTATTTT.

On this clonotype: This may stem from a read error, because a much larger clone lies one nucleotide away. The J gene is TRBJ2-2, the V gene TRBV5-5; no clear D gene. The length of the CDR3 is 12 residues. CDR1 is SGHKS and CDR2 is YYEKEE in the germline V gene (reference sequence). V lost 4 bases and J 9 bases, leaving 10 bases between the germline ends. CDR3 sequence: CASSLVPRELFF. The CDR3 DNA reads TGTGCCAGCAGCCTCGTACCCAGGGAGCTGTTTTTT.

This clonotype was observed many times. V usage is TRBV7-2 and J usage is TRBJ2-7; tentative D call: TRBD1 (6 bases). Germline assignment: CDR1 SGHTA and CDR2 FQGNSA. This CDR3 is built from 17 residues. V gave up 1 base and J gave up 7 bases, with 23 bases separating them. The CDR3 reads CASSLEERQGRVREQYF. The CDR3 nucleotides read TGTGCCAGCAGCTTAGAGGAGCGGCAGGGGCGTGTTCGGGAGCAGTACTTC. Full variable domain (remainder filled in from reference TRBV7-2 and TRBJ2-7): GAGVSQSPSNKVTEKGKDVELRCDPISGHTALYWYRQSLGQGLEFLIYFQGNSAPDKSGLPSDRFSAERTGGSVSTLTIQRTQQEDSAVYLCASSLEERQGRVREQYFGPGTRLTVT.

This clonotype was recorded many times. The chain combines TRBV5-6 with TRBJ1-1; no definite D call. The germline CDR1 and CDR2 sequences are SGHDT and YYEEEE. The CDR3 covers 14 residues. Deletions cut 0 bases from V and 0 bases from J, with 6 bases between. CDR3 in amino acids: CASSLGSLNTEAFF. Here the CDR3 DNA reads TGTGCCAGCAGCTTGGGCAGTTTGAACACTGAAGCTTTCTTT.

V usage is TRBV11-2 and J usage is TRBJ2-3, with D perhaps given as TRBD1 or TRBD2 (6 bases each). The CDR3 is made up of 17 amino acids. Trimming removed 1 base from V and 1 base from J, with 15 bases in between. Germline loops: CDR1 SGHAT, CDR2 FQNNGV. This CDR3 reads CASSLGYGGFGTDTQYF. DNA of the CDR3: TGTGCCAGCAGCTTAGGGTACGGGGGCTTTGGCACAGATACGCAGTATTTT.

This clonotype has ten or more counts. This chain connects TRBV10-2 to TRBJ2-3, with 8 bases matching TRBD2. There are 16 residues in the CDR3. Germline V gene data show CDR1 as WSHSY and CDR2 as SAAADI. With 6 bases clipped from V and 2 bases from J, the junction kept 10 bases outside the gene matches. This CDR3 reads CASRSGGTRFTDTQYF. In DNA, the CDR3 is TGCGCCAGCAGGTCGGGGGGGACGCGATTCACAGATACGCAGTATTTT.

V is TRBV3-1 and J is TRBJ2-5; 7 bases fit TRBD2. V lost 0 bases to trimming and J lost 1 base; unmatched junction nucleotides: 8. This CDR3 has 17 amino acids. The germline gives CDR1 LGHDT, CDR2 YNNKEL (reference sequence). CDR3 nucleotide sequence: TGTGCCAGCAGCCAAGATCCCCTAAGCGGGACCCAAGAGACCCAGTACTTC. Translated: CASSQDPLSGTQETQYF.

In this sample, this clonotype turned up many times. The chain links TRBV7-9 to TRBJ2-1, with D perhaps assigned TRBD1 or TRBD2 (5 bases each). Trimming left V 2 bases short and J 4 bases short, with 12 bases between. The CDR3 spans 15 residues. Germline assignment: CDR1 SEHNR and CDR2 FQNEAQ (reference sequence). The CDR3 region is CASSLLGDRYNEQFF. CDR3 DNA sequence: TGTGCCAGCAGCTTATTAGGGGACCGATACAATGAGCAGTTCTTC. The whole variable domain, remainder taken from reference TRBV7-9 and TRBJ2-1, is DTGVSQNPRHKITKRGQNVTFRCDPISEHNRLYWYRQTLGQGPEFLTYFQNEAQLEKSRLLSDRFSAERPKGSFSTLEIQRTEQGDSAMYLCASSLLGDRYNEQFFGPGTRLTVL.

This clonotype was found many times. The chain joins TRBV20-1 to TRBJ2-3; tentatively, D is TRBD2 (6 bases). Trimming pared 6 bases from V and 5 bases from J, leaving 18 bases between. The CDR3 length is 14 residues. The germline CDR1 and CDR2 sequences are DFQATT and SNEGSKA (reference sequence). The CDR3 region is CSAHPPGVVDTQYF. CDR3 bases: TGCAGTGCCCACCCACCGGGGGTGGTAGATACGCAGTATTTT.

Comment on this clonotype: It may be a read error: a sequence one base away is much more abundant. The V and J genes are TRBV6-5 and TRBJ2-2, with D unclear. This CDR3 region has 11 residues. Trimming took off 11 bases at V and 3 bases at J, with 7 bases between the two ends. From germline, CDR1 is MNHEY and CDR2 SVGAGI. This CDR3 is CASTYTGELFF. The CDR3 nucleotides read TGTGCCTCCACGTACACCGGGGAGCTGTTTTTT.

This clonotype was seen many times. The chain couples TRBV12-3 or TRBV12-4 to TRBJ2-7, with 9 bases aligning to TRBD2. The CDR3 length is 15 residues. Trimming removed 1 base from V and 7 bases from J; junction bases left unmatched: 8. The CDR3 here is CASSLGAGGAREQYF. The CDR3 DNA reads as TGTGCCAGCAGTTTAGGAGCGGGAGGAGCGAGAGAGCAGTACTTC.

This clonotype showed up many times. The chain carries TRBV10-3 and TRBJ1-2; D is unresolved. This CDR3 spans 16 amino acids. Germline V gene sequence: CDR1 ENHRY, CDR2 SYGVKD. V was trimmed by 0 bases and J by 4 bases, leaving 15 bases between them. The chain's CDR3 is CAISESPWRVTYGYTF. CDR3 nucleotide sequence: TGTGCCATCAGTGAGTCGCCTTGGAGGGTAACCTATGGCTACACCTTC.

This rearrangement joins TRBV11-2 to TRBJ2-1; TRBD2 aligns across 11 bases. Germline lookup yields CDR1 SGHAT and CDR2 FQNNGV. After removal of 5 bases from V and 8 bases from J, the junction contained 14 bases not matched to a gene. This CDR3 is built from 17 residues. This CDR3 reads CASSPRGSGGVWHEQFF. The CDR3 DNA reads TGTGCCAGCAGCCCCCGGGGTAGCGGGGGGGTATGGCATGAGCAGTTCTTC.

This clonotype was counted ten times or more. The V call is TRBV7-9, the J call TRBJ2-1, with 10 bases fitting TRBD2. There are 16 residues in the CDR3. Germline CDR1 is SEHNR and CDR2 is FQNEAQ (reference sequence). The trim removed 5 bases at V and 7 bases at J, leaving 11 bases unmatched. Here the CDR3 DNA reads TGTGCCAGCAGCCGAGGGGCTAGCGGGGGTAATAATGAGCAGTTCTTC. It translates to CASSRGASGGNNEQFF. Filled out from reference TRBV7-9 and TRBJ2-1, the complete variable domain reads DTGVSQNPRHKITKRGQNVTFRCDPISEHNRLYWYRQTLGQGPEFLTYFQNEAQLEKSRLLSDRFSAERPKGSFSTLEIQRTEQGDSAMYLCASSRGASGGNNEQFFGPGTRLTVL.

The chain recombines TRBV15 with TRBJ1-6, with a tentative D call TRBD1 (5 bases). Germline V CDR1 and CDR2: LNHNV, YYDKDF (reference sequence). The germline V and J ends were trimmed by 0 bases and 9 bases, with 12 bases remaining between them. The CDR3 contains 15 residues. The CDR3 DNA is TGTGCCACCAGCAGAGATGCAGGGAGTAGTTCACCCCTCCACTTT. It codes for CATSRDAGSSSPLHF.

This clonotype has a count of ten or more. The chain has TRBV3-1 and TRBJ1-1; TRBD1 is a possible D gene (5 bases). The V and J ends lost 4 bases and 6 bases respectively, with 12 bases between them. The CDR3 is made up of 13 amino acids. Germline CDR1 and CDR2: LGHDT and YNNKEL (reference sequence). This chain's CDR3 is CASSRTQGSEAFF. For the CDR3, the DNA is TGTGCCAGCAGCCGTACTCAGGGCTCTGAAGCTTTCTTT.

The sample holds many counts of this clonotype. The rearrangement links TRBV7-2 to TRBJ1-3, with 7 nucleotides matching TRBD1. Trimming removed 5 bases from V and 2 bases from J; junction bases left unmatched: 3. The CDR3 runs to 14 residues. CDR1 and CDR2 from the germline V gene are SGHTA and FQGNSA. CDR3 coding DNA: TGTGCCAGCAGCCTCGGGACAGCTGGAAACACCATATATTTT. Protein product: CASSLGTAGNTIYF.

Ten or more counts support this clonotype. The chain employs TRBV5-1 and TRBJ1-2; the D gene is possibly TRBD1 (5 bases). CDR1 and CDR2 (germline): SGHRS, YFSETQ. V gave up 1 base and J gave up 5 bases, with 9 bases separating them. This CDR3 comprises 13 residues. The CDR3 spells CASSLSGQYGYTF. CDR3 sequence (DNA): TGCGCCAGCAGCTTGTCAGGACAATATGGCTACACCTTC. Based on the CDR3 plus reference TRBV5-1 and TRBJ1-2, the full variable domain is KAGVTQTPRYLIKTRGQQVTLSCSPISGHRSVSWYQQTPGQGLQFLFEYFSETQRNKGNFPGRFSGRQFSNSRSEMNVSTLELGDSALYLCASSLSGQYGYTFGSGTRLTVV.

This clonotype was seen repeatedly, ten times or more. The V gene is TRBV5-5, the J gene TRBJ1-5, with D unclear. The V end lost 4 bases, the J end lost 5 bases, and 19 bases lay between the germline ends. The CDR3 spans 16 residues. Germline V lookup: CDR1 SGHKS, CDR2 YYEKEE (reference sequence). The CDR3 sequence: CASSLRDGRIHQPQHF. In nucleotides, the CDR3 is TGTGCCAGCAGCCTTCGTGACGGGAGGATACATCAGCCCCAGCATTTT.

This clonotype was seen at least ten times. CDR3 in amino acids: CASRLENIQYF. For the CDR3, the DNA is TGCGCCAGCCGTTTGGAAAACATTCAGTACTTC. The rearrangement joins TRBV5-1 to TRBJ2-4; D gene unclear. V was clipped by 7 bases and J by 5 bases, with 7 bases between them. Germline lookup yields CDR1 SGHRS and CDR2 YFSETQ. This CDR3 region has 11 residues.

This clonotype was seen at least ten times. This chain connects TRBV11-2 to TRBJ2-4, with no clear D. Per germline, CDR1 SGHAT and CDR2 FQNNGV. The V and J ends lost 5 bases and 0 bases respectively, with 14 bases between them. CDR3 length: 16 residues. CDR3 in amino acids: CASSPLAGLAKNIQYF. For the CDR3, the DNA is TGTGCCAGCAGCCCACTCGCTGGCCTAGCCAAAAACATTCAGTACTTC.